Listed here is a single T cell receptor (beta chain). These data originate in a study of cytomegalovirus exposure and HLA in healthy donors. This CDR3 contains 14 residues. Germline V gives CDR1 LGHNA, CDR2 YNFKEQ. Trimming took off 0 bases at V and 8 bases at J, with 11 bases between the two ends. The PCR used 60 Vbeta and 13 Jbeta primers. The assay was immunoSEQ multiplex PCR, and TCRdb's table has in-frame clones only and misses some. The table has 85,000 to 100,000 clones, roughly four fifths seen once. The TCR sequence derives from a female donor in good health and CMV-seropositive. Sequenced input: PBMCs. The rearrangement joins TRBV4-2 to TRBJ2-1; perhaps TRBD2 as D (6 bases). The CDR3 region has the DNA TGTGCCAGCAGCCAAGAATCTCCTAGCGATGAGCAGTTCTTC. Its translation is CASSQESPSDEQFF.